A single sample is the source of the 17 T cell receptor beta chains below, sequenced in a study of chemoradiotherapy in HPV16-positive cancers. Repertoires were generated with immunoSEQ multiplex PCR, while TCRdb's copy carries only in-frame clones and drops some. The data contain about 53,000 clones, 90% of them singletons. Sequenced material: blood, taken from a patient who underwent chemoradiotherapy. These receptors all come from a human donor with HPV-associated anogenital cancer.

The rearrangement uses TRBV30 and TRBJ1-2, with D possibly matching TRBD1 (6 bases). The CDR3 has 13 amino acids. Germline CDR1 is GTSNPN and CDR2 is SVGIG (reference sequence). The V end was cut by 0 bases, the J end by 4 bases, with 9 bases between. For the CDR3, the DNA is TGTGCCTGGAGTGTCGGGACACTCTATGGCTACACCTTC. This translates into CAWSVGTLYGYTF.

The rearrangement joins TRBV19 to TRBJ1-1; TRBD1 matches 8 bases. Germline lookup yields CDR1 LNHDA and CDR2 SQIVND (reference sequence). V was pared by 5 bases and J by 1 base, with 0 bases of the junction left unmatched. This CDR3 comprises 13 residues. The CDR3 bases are TGTGCCAGTAGTGACAGGGGGAACACTGAAGCTTTCTTT. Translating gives CASSDRGNTEAFF. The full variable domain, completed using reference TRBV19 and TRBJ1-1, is DGGITQSPKYLFRKEGQNVTLSCEQNLNHDAMYWYRQDPGQGLRLIYYSQIVNDFQKGDIAEGYSVSREKKESFPLTVTSAQKNPTAFYLCASSDRGNTEAFFGQGTRLTVV.

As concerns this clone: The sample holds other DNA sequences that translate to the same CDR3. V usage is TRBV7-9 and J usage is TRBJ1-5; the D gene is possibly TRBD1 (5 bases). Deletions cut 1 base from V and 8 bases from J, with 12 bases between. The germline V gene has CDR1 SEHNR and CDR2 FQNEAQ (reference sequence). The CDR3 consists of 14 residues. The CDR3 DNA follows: TGTGCCAGCAGCTTAGGGCAGGGCCTAGAGCCCCAGCATTTT. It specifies CASSLGQGLEPQHF.

CDR3 in amino acids: CASPNLRFTDTQYF. The CDR3, as DNA: TGTGCCAGTCCGAACCTCAGGTTCACAGATACGCAGTATTTT. This chain joins TRBV19 and TRBJ2-3; D not certain. Germline V gene data show CDR1 as LNHDA and CDR2 as SQIVND (reference sequence). Trimming pared 8 bases from V and 2 bases from J, leaving 14 bases between. The CDR3 is 14 amino acids.

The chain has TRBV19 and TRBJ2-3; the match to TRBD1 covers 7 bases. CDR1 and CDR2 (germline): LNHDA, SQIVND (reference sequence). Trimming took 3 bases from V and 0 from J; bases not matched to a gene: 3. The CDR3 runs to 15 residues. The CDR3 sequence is CASSIARGSTDTQYF. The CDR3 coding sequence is TGTGCCAGTAGTATTGCCAGGGGGAGCACAGATACGCAGTATTTT.

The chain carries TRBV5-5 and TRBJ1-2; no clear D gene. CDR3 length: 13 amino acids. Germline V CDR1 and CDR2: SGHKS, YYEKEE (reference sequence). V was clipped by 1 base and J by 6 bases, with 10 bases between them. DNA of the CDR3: TGTGCCAGCAGCTTGCGGCGCGGGGATGGCTACACCTTC. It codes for CASSLRRGDGYTF.

The CDR3 region is CASSDAGGSETQYF. The CDR3 coding sequence is TGTGCCAGCAGCGACGCCGGGGGTTCGGAGACCCAGTACTTC. The V call is TRBV5-6, the J call TRBJ2-5; possible D gene TRBD2, 6 bases. Looked up from germline, CDR1 is SGHDT and CDR2 is YYEEEE. V lost 4 bases and J lost 5, with 15 bases in between. CDR3 length: 14 amino acids.

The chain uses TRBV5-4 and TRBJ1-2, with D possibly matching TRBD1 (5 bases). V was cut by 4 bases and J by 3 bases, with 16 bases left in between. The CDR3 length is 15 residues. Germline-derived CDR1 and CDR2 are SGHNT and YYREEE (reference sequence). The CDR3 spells CASSPGRRLDYGYTF. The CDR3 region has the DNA TGTGCCAGCAGCCCGGGGCGGAGGCTTGACTATGGCTACACCTTC.

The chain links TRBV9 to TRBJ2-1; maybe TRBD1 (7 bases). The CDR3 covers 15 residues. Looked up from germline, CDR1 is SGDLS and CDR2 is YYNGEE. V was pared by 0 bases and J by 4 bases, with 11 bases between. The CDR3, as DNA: TGTGCCAGCAGCGTAGGACAGGGAGGATACAATGAGCAGTTCTTC. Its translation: CASSVGQGGYNEQFF.

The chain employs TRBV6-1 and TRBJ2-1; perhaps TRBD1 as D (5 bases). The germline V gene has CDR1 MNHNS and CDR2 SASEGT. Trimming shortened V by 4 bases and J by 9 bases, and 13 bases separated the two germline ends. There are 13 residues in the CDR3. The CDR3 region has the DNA TGTGCCAGCAGTGGACCAGGAACAGGTGAGCAGTTCTTC. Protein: CASSGPGTGEQFF.

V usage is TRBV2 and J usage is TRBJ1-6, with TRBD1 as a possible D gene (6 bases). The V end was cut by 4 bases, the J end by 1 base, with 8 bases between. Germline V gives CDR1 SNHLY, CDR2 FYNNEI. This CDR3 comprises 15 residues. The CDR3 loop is CASSAGVSYNSPLHF. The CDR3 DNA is TGTGCCAGCAGTGCAGGGGTTTCCTATAATTCACCCCTCCACTTT.

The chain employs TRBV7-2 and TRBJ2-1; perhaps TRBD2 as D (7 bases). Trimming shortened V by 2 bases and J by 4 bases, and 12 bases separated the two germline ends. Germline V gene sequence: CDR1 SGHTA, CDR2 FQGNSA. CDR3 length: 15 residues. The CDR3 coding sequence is TGTGCCAGCAGCTTAACACGGGGGGCGTACAATGAGCAGTTCTTC. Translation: CASSLTRGAYNEQFF.

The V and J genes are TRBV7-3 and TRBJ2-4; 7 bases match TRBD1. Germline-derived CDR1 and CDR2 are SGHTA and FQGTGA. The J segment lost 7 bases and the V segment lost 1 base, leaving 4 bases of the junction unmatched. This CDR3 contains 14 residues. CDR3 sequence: CASSLSPDRNIQYF. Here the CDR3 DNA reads TGTGCCAGCAGCTTAAGCCCGGACAGGAACATTCAGTACTTC.

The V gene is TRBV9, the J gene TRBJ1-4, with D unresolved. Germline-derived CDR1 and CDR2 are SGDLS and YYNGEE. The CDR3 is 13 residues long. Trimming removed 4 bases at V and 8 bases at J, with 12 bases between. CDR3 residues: CASSPLAGEKLFF. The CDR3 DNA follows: TGTGCCAGCAGCCCCCTAGCGGGCGAAAAACTGTTTTTT.

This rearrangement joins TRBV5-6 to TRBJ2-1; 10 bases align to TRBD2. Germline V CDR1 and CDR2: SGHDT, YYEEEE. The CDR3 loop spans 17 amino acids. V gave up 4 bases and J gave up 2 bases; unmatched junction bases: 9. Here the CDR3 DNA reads TGTGCCAGCAGCCATACTAGCGGGGAGTTTGCCTACAATGAGCAGTTCTTC. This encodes CASSHTSGEFAYNEQFF.

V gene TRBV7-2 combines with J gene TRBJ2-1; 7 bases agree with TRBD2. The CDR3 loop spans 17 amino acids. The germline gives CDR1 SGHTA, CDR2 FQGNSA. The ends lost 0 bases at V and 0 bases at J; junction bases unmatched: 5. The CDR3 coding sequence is TGTGCCAGCAGCTTAGCGGCTAGCGGCAGCTCCTACAATGAGCAGTTCTTC. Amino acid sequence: CASSLAASGSSYNEQFF.

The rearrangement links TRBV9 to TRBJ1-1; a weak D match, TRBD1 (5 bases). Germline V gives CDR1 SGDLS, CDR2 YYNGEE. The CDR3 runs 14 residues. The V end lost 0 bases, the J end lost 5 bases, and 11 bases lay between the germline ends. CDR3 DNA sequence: TGTGCCAGCAGCGTAGATCAGGGTCAAACTGAAGCTTTCTTT. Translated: CASSVDQGQTEAFF.